Sequencing of this T cell receptor (beta chain) was carried out in a study of CD8+ T cells in alopecia areata. The wider study: Treated patients swallowed 5 to 10 mg of oral tofacitinib twice daily. Study-level findings and limits: Normal skin's resident alphabeta T cells are also sequenced in scalp samples. Clonality exceeded that of normal scalp in lesional scalp, most notably in alopecia totalis/universalis.

It was cDNA, reverse transcribed from extracted RNA, that served as the sequencing template. The data were produced by immunoSEQ multiplex PCR, yet TCRdb's version contains in-frame clones alone and is incomplete. The sample yields about 180,000 clones, over 55% seen once. Details on this clone: Its target is unknown.

Peripheral blood and lesional scalp punch biopsies were taken from alopecia areata patients. CDR1 is SQVTM and CDR2 is ANQGSEA in the germline V gene. Trimming left V 3 bases short and J 4 bases short, with 9 bases between. This CDR3 region has 12 residues. This sequence was found in a human donor with alopecia areata. The chain uses TRBV29-1 and TRBJ1-2; no definite D call. The source was CD4+ T cells sorted from blood, collected at week 0. This CDR3 is CSVDTGSYGYTF. The CDR3 DNA sequence: TGCAGCGTTGATACGGGTAGCTATGGCTACACCTTC.